This T cell receptor (beta chain) stems from a study of identical twins. Via MiXCR, TCRdb re-called the 5' RACE reads, giving one row per CDR3 protein. The sample carries 400,000 to 550,000 distinct CDR3 sequences, 14% recorded once. Germline V CDR1 and CDR2: SGHTA, FQGNSA. This CDR3 is built from 11 residues. The ends were cut back, 5 bases at V and 7 bases at J, with 9 bases in the middle. Study-wide points: Reduced insertions were recorded for abundant cord blood beta clonotypes, with no such pattern in memory repertoires. Low generation-probability sequences were in excess among twin-shared out-of-frame alpha sequences.

This clonotype has a count of ten or more. The antigen is unknown. Another study also made use of these data, one on yellow fever vaccine responses in identical twins.

Sample: CD4+ T cells sorted from blood. J is TRBJ2-7 and V is TRBV7-2; D not certain. This TCR derives from a woman aged 18-35 years in good health. For the CDR3, the DNA is TGTGCCAGCAGCCCACACTCGGAGCAGTACTTC. Its translation is CASSPHSEQYF.